This T cell receptor (beta chain) was recovered during a study of T cells in Graves' hyperthyroidism and ophthalmopathy (dated by TCRdb to the late 2010s). With respect to the entire study: Peripheral blood samples were taken at initial diagnosis, before any treatment was given. After blood sampling, hyperthyroidism patients were treated with methimazole at a starting dose of 30 mg daily, and ophthalmopathy patients were treated with high-dose intravenous methylprednisolone. The paper reports TCR Vbeta CDR3 sequencing of 130 to 150 peripheral blood samples: over 40 ophthalmopathy, under 80 hyperthyroidism and about 17 progressor patients. Whether ophthalmopathy could be predicted prospectively was tested in an independent validation cohort made up of 18 hyperthyroidism patients plus 17 patients who later progressed to ophthalmopathy. In over five Graves' hyperthyroidism patients, the study also compared T-cell repertoires from thyroid tissue with T-cell repertoires from blood. To identify distinguishing TCR V-J signatures, a discovery cohort of 90 to 100 patients was used, comprising 43 with Graves' ophthalmopathy and around 57 with stable Graves' hyperthyroidism. For training and testing, the 80 to 100 patients in the discovery cohort were randomly divided in a 7:3 ratio.

The CDR3, from cysteine to phenylalanine, totals 14 residues. Left in the record is the CDR3 DNA by itself, 42 bases read in frame from the first base. V ends up 3 bases short and J 4 bases short, with an unmatched junction base count of 2. CDR1 SGHRS and CDR2 YFSETQ were looked up in the germline V gene. Only a few counts were recorded for this clonotype. Its antigen is currently not known. The record has no base qualities; no much larger clone is one base away. Broader findings and caveats from the paper: A 13 V-J signature model separated ophthalmopathy from stable hyperthyroidism, with over 85% sensitivity and roughly 81% specificity in cross-validation and 80%/75% in testing. Most expanded thyroid clonotypes (frequency above 0.001) were also detected in blood, suggesting blood repertoires may reflect thyroid immune responses. During validation, the model predicted progression to ophthalmopathy a median of roughly 7.1 months ahead of onset, with 60% to 71% sensitivity and almost 75% specificity. Sample size was not statistically predetermined, and investigators were not blinded to group allocation.

The TCR beta CDR3 regions were amplified from the RNA transcripts. The TCR CDR3 was subjected to a first round of RT-PCR using the HTBI primer set and the Qiagen OneStep RT-PCR kit. Libraries were constructed in a second round of multiplex PCR, after which size selection and purification were performed. Libraries were sequenced paired-end with 100 bp reads on an Illumina HiSeq2000. As for the authors' bioinformatics: SOAPnuke was used to process the raw data, throwing out any read that contained adapters or uncalled bases, had a mean Phred below 15, or lacked an exact constant-primer or identifier match. High-quality paired reads were merged using COPE v1.2.5, and each unique nucleotide sequence was defined as a clonotype. Clonotypes were aligned to IMGT TRBV, TRBD and TRBJ reference segments using MiTCR v1.1. The analysis was restricted to V-J combinations with a frequency above 0.0001, which together covered roughly 99% of the repertoires. A TCS score was defined as the ratio of F50 (clonal expansion) to E x V (chaos), with BLOSUM62-based TCRdist applied between CDR3 peptides within each V-J. Welch's t-statistics and random forest reduced fewer than 600 V-J features to around 14, which were used in a naive Bayes classifier (R e1071). TCRdb ran its own pipeline on the public reads, namely fastp trimming at Q25 and MiXCR clone calling, and kept in-frame beta chains. Records with the same CDR3 protein are collapsed into one entry carrying the most frequent genes and DNA. TCRdb, not the authors, supplied the V and J calls. The sample table shows about 330,000 distinct CDR3 sequences, and roughly 13% are seen once. The ten largest clones capture roughly 33% of the sample.

In the ophthalmopathy patients, disease was moderately to severely active, with a Clinical Activity Score of 3 or more, a NOSPECS grade of 4 or more, and a duration of less than 3 months. Any patient with an uncontrolled infection, another autoimmune disease, pregnancy or lactation was excluded. Clinical symptoms, serum thyroxine and TRAb, thyroid ultrasound, and orbital computed tomography formed the basis for the diagnoses. Ficoll-Paque density gradient centrifugation was used to isolate PBMCs from around 10 ml of fresh peripheral blood. Trizol reagent was used to extract total RNA, and RNA quality was then checked on an Agilent 2100 Bioanalyzer.

Sample: blood. The origin of this receptor is a woman aged 40 to 49 with Graves' ophthalmopathy. The rearrangement joined TRBV5-1 to TRBJ1-1, with TRBD1 matching 11 junction bases. The CDR3 here reads CASSSGTGGTEAFF. The DNA reads as follows: TGCGCCAGCAGCTCCGGGACAGGGGGCACTGAAGCTTTCTTT.